A selection of T cell receptor beta chains follows, all from one sample in a study of CD8+CD57+ T cells in acquired aplastic anemia. TCRdb independently ran MiXCR on the reads; one entry per CDR3 protein. The sample has around 180,000 distinct CDR3 sequences, 50% to 75% seen once. Sequencing was carried out using sorted CD4+, CD8+, or CD8+CD57+ T cells (not recorded which) from PBMCs. The receptor source for this set is a human donor with severe aplastic anemia or a healthy control (not recorded which). The conserved cysteine and the conserved F or W are not part of the CDR3 here. Each record gives: J gene, CDR3 length, D gene, V gene, CDR3 protein. D genes are given only for firm matches.

TRBJ2-5	9	TRBD1	TRBV20-1	SAWDRETQY
TRBJ2-7	11	-	TRBV12-3/TRBV12-4	ASSFNPGVEQY
TRBJ2-7	13	-	TRBV15	ATSRTGTLVYEQY
TRBJ2-1	10	TRBD1	TRBV6-5	ACRQGSGEQF
TRBJ2-1	13	TRBD2	TRBV15	ATSRDRLAGNEQF
TRBJ2-1	15	-	TRBV5-1	ASSLGILSEEDNEQF
TRBJ2-7	9	-	TRBV20-1	SAPHWYEQY
TRBJ1-2	13	-	TRBV19	ASSVYSDPLYGYT
TRBJ1-1	11	-	TRBV5-4	ASRIDRNTEAF
TRBJ1-1	11	-	TRBV24-1	ATSDPSIPEAF
TRBJ1-6	11	TRBD1	TRBV25-1	ASAGTGNSPLH
TRBJ1-6	13	-	TRBV7-9	ASSLGRGDDSPLH
TRBJ2-5	15	-	TRBV15	ATSREGGGGGSETQY
TRBJ2-3	12	-	TRBV7-9	ASSAVGSTDTQY
TRBJ1-5	11	-	TRBV29-1	SVVEQLNQPQH
TRBJ2-3	12	-	TRBV20-1	SATMGAHTDTQY
TRBJ1-1	10	TRBD1	TRBV29-1	SVETGNTEAF
TRBJ2-7	10	-	TRBV29-1	SASRAGNEQY
TRBJ1-2	12	TRBD1	TRBV29-1	SAGDRGGVYGYT
TRBJ2-5	13	-	TRBV19	ASSIRVLRQETQY
TRBJ1-6	14	TRBD1	TRBV7-9	ASSYYRGTAYSPLH
TRBJ2-5	13	-	TRBV6-1	ASSELGVLKETQY
TRBJ2-2	12	TRBD2	TRBV7-2	ASNNGGDTGELF
TRBJ2-7	13	TRBD1	TRBV7-2	ASSFRDRVSYEQY
TRBJ2-1	14	-	TRBV15	ATSSTSGRAYNEQF
TRBJ2-1	12	TRBD1	TRBV10-3	AIRTGTVYNEQF
TRBJ2-6	13	-	TRBV6-5	ASSQGGTGANVLT
TRBJ1-1	13	TRBD1	TRBV10-2	ASSEPGQGDTEAF
TRBJ1-5	13	TRBD1	TRBV7-9	ASSSTEDRDQPQH
TRBJ1-1	13	-	TRBV4-3	ASSHRGVGNTEAF
TRBJ2-1	13	-	TRBV29-1	SVPTQGRSYNEQF
TRBJ1-5	11	-	TRBV27	ASSPGTYQPQH
TRBJ2-2	12	TRBD1	TRBV29-1	SAEGQGPTGELF
TRBJ1-6	10	-	TRBV7-6	TSSTYNSPLH
TRBJ2-1	12	-	TRBV10-2	ATNTQGLHNEQF
TRBJ2-7	13	-	TRBV11-3	ASSLDPLAGGEQY
TRBJ1-1	11	-	TRBV5-5	ASGPTDYTEAF
TRBJ1-4	11	-	TRBV10-3	AISERANEKLF
TRBJ2-2	13	-	TRBV10-2	ASSEGGGQSGELF
TRBJ2-7	13	-	TRBV7-2	ASSSGTGGQPQQY
TRBJ1-5	13	-	TRBV2	ASSLGQSSNQPQH
TRBJ2-7	9	-	TRBV25-1	ASSKQGEQY
TRBJ2-1	14	TRBD2	TRBV7-2	ASSLALTSGRNEQF
TRBJ1-6	14	-	TRBV7-9	ASSFPMTENNSPLH
TRBJ2-7	13	-	TRBV19	ASSISQQVAYEQY
TRBJ2-7	14	-	TRBV7-9	ASSSDAGWSPHEQY
TRBJ2-7	14	-	TRBV12-3/TRBV12-4	ASSFERGGASYEQY
TRBJ1-2	13	TRBD1	TRBV19	ASSMDRGSNYGYT
TRBJ2-1	13	-	TRBV24-1	ATSDLALGRGEQF
TRBJ1-3	14	-	TRBV24-1	ATSDSEGTTGNTIY
TRBJ1-6	17	TRBD1	TRBV14	ASSQDVGQGEEDNSPLH
TRBJ1-3	14	TRBD1	TRBV10-3	AITPSFGQGGNTIY
TRBJ1-1	9	-	TRBV7-8	ASSQRGGAF
TRBJ2-5	15	TRBD1	TRBV10-2	ASRPGTGHVLSKTQH
TRBJ1-2	14	TRBD1	TRBV20-1	SARVGPMTGGYGYT
TRBJ1-3	10	-	TRBV19	ASSNPGNTIY
TRBJ2-1	13	TRBD2	TRBV7-2	ASSSTGGRGNEQF
TRBJ2-1	14	TRBD1	TRBV6-5	ASAQVKTGLSNEQF
TRBJ2-7	15	TRBD1	TRBV7-8	ASSPEGRRDRSHEQY
TRBJ2-7	14	TRBD2	TRBV7-9	ASSPGTTTLSYEQY